The 8 T cell receptor beta chains below all came from one sample that was sequenced in a study of blood T cell repertoires in COVID-19. Only in-frame clones appear in the TCRdb table, and some are missing; sequencing was by immunoSEQ multiplex PCR. In the table there are more than 450,000 clones, about 90% of which are singletons. Sequencing used PBMCs or T cells enriched from blood (not recorded which). The receptors originated from a woman under 30 who had recovered from COVID-19.

The chain is built from TRBV2 and TRBJ1-2, with 8 positions matching TRBD1. The junction had 9 bases not matched to a gene; V was cut back by 7 bases and J by 8 bases. This CDR3 has 13 amino acids. The V gene's germline CDR1 is SNHLY and CDR2 FYNNEI. CDR3 coding DNA: TGTGCCAGCACTCTGACAGGGGCGCCCGGCTACACCTTC. It codes for CASTLTGAPGYTF.

This clone was seen a single time. The rearrangement joins TRBV9 to TRBJ1-4; D is ambiguous. This CDR3 is 14 amino acids long. V was pared by 1 base and J by 5 bases, with 9 bases between. CDR1 is SGDLS, CDR2 YYNGEE, per germline. The CDR3 DNA reads TGTGCCAGCAGCGTAACCAGTTCAAATGAAAAACTGTTTTTT. Residues: CASSVTSSNEKLFF.

This clone showed up just a few times. The chain has TRBV28 and TRBJ2-7, with 8 nucleotides matching TRBD1. The junction had 10 bases not matched to a gene; V was cut back by 7 bases and J by 5 bases. This CDR3 contains 14 residues. The germline CDR1 and CDR2 sequences are MDHEN and SYDVKM. CDR3 sequence: CASTSDRGFDEQYF. The CDR3 bases are TGTGCCAGCACCTCCGACAGGGGATTTGACGAGCAGTACTTC.

V gene TRBV9 combines with J gene TRBJ2-5; D perhaps matches TRBD1 (7 bases). Trimming took off 3 bases at V and 5 bases at J, with 17 bases between the two ends. Looked up from germline, CDR1 is SGDLS and CDR2 is YYNGEE. The CDR3 contains 15 residues. The CDR3 DNA reads as TGTGCCAGCAGCGCCTCCGGAGGGGGCGCGGAGACCCAGTACTTC. Its translation is CASSASGGGAETQYF.

This clone was seen a single time. The V and J genes are TRBV12-5 and TRBJ2-1; a possible D gene is TRBD1 (6 bases). This CDR3 contains 16 residues. The ends were cut back, 6 bases at V and 2 bases at J, with 17 bases in the middle. Germline V lookup: CDR1 LGHNT, CDR2 FRNRAP. In DNA, the CDR3 is TGTGCTAGTGGGCTATACAGGGTTGGCACCTACAATGAGCAGTTCTTC. This codes for CASGLYRVGTYNEQFF.

The rearrangement uses TRBV13 and TRBJ1-1; tentatively, D is TRBD1 (5 bases). The CDR3 runs 13 residues. V lost 4 bases and J lost 4, with 10 bases in between. CDR1 and CDR2 from the germline V gene are PRHDT and FYEKMQ (reference sequence). The CDR3 DNA reads as TGTGCCAGCAGCTCAAGGGGAGGCACTGAAGCTTTCTTT. Translated, it gives CASSSRGGTEAFF.

This chain joins TRBV5-1 and TRBJ2-3; D unresolved. Trimming cost V 0 bases and J 0 bases, with 11 bases left between them. There are 16 residues in the CDR3. CDR1 is SGHRS and CDR2 is YFSETQ in the germline V gene. CDR3 region: CASSLGAPRSTDTQYF. Here the CDR3 DNA reads TGCGCCAGCAGCTTGGGAGCCCCCCGCAGCACAGATACGCAGTATTTT.

Remarks on this clone: In the same sample, other DNA sequences code for this CDR3. The chain links TRBV27 to TRBJ1-6; no clear D. This CDR3 is built from 13 residues. V lost 2 bases and J lost 8, with 7 bases in between. Germline assignment: CDR1 MNHEY and CDR2 SMNVEV (reference sequence). This CDR3 is CASSLEGDSPLHF. CDR3 DNA sequence: TGTGCCAGCAGTTTAGAGGGAGATTCACCCCTCCACTTT.